This T cell receptor beta chain derives from a study of blood T cell repertoires in COVID-19 (TCRdb year 2020). About the study as a whole: The collaborator samples originated in the United States, Italy and Spain and spanned the acute and convalescent phases of COVID-19. The material from the prospective study consisted of cDNA or gDNA derived from T cells, B-cell-depleted T cells, or PBMCs. The dataset comprised deeply sampled blood TCRbeta repertoires from subjects exposed to, actively infected with, or recovered from COVID-19. A freely available public database, intended as a resource for researchers studying the immune response to SARS-CoV-2, is where the repertoires were released. Nearly every sample came with metadata listing a de-identified subject ID, COVID-19 status, age in years and sex. The samples were drawn from the first 160 participants of the ongoing ImmuneRACE study and from 950 to 1,500 subjects provided by 6 global collaborators. HLA class I and class II types, where available, came from metadata supplied by the sample provider rather than from assay-based typing.

Enrolling through a virtual design, the prospective study's participants ranged in age from roughly 18 to 90 years and lived across around 25 United States geographic areas. In the prospective study, participants were assigned to cohorts based on the clinical history participants reported in a screening survey and a study questionnaire. Recovered participants in ImmuneRACE Cohort 3 were defined by two consecutive negative NP/OP PCR tests, clearance by a healthcare professional, or resolution of symptoms. In the prospective study, whole blood, serum and a nasopharyngeal or oropharyngeal swab were collected from each participant by mobile phlebotomists. Over a 2-month period, participants in the prospective study had the option of providing additional blood draws and questionnaires. Before DNA extraction, blood samples from the prospective study were shipped at room temperature or frozen. TCRbeta CDR3 regions were amplified from genomic DNA by means of the immunoSEQ Assay, a bias-controlled multiplex PCR. The study's own analysis went as follows. Nucleated cell counts per sample were estimated from amplification of reference gene primers within the assay. Sequence reads were collapsed and filtered to measure the absolute abundance of every unique TCRbeta CDR3 rearrangement. For each sample, productive Simpson clonality was calculated by taking the square root of Simpson's diversity index across productive rearrangements. TCRdb holds this immuneACCESS table with in-frame rearrangements only. Some clones are missing; in checked studies, unresolved V genes explain under half, and the rest has no known cause. V and J calls and clone size are given by that table; D and trimming were obtained from the DNA. This sample gives approximately 170,000 clones in total; around 91% of them show up just once. The top ten clonotypes cover approximately 0.8% of the sample.

The full study reports these points: How much clinical and demographic metadata was included differed by source and by participant, and the metadata was provided uncurated.

V trim: 3 bases; J trim: 0 bases; unmatched bases: 3. As encoded in the germline V gene, CDR1 is MDHEN while CDR2 is SYDVKM. Taken from cysteine to phenylalanine, the CDR3 has 16 residues. Only the CDR3 DNA stays, 48 bases, in frame from base 1. This clone was picked up one time. The specificity of this receptor is unknown. No much larger clone exists at a distance of one base, and base qualities are not known. This receptor was identified in a woman aged 18 to 35 who had recovered from COVID-19. Sequencing used PBMCs or T cells enriched from blood (not recorded which). The V gene is TRBV28 and the J gene is TRBJ1-1, and 11 bases in between align with TRBD1. In nucleotides, the sequence is TGTGCCAGCAGTTTGGGGACAGGGGGGATGAACACTGAAGCTTTCTTT. This codes for CASSLGTGGMNTEAFF.